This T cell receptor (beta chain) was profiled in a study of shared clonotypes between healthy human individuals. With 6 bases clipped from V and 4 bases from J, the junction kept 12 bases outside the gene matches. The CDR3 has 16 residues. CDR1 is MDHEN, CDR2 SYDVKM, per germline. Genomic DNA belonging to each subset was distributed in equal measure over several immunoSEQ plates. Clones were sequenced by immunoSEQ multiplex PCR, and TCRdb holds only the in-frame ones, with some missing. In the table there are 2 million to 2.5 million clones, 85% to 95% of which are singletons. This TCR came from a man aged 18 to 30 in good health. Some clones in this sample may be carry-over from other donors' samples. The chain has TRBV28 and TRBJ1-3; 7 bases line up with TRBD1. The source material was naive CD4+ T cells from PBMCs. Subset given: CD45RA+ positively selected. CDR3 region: CASSRGQSPRGNTIYF. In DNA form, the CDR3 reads TGTGCCAGCAGCCGGGGACAGAGTCCGAGGGGAAACACCATATATTTT.